The rows below give T cell receptor beta chains drawn from one sample of a study of beta chain features in type 1 diabetes. The data were produced by immunoSEQ multiplex PCR, yet TCRdb's version contains in-frame clones alone and is incomplete. The sample lists 400,000 to 550,000 clones, about 10% seen once, with about 0.045% in the top ten. Input material: naive CD4+ T cells from blood. The receptors here all came from a woman younger than 35 in good health. The CDR3 runs from the conserved cysteine through the conserved F or W. A D gene is named only where the DNA matches it firmly. Not every row has a clone size; where given, it reads once, few, many or a size class.

j_gene: TRBJ1-4
abundance: -
d_gene: -
v_gene: TRBV29-1
CDR3nt: TGCAGCGTTCGGGGGCAAGATTGGGAAAAACTGTTTTTT
CDR3aa: CSVRGQDWEKLFF

j_gene: TRBJ2-7
abundance: -
d_gene: -
v_gene: TRBV10-3
CDR3nt: TGTGCCATCAGTGAGTCGAGTAGCCAGCAGTACTTC
CDR3aa: CAISESSSQQYF

j_gene: TRBJ2-3
abundance: -
d_gene: TRBD1
v_gene: TRBV29-1
CDR3nt: TGCAGCGTATCGGACAGGGTCGATACGCAGTATTTT
CDR3aa: CSVSDRVDTQYF

j_gene: TRBJ1-4
abundance: few
d_gene: -
v_gene: TRBV25-1
CDR3nt: TGTGCCAGCAGTGAGTTGGTGGCAAGCTATCCTCCCAATGAAAAACTGTTTTTT
CDR3aa: CASSELVASYPPNEKLFF

j_gene: TRBJ2-1
abundance: -
d_gene: -
v_gene: TRBV7-2
CDR3nt: TGTGCCAGCAGCTCCCGACGGACCCGGGGGAATGAGCAGTTCTTC
CDR3aa: CASSSRRTRGNEQFF

j_gene: TRBJ2-7
abundance: -
d_gene: TRBD1
v_gene: TRBV7-2
CDR3nt: TGTGCCAGCAGCCAACAGGGGGTCAACTACGAGCAGTACTTC
CDR3aa: CASSQQGVNYEQYF

j_gene: TRBJ1-5
abundance: once
d_gene: -
v_gene: TRBV6-5
CDR3nt: TGTGCCAGCCGCGCCGGCGGCAATCAGCCCCAGCATTTT
CDR3aa: CASRAGGNQPQHF

j_gene: TRBJ2-5
abundance: -
d_gene: -
v_gene: TRBV19
CDR3nt: TGTGCCAGTAGCATCACTGGGACGCCGAAAGAGACCCAGTACTTC
CDR3aa: CASSITGTPKETQYF

j_gene: TRBJ2-3
abundance: -
d_gene: TRBD2
v_gene: TRBV9
CDR3nt: TGTGCCAGCGCTGCCCTTAGGACTAGCGGGAGCGCAGATACGCAGTATTTT
CDR3aa: CASAALRTSGSADTQYF

j_gene: TRBJ1-4
abundance: -
d_gene: -
v_gene: TRBV5-1
CDR3nt: TGCGCCAGCAGCTCCGGGTCGAGAGCTAATGAAAAACTGTTTTTT
CDR3aa: CASSSGSRANEKLFF

j_gene: TRBJ2-4
abundance: -
d_gene: -
v_gene: TRBV5-4
CDR3nt: TGTGCCAGCAGCTTACCCTTTAAAAACATTCAGTACTTC
CDR3aa: CASSLPFKNIQYF

j_gene: TRBJ2-5
abundance: few
d_gene: -
v_gene: TRBV7-9
CDR3nt: TGTGCCAGCAGCTTTGACGACAGGCCCCAGTACTTC
CDR3aa: CASSFDDRPQYF

j_gene: TRBJ1-2
abundance: -
d_gene: -
v_gene: TRBV4-3
CDR3nt: TGCGCCAGCAGCCAAGATACGGACAGCTATGGCTACACCTTC
CDR3aa: CASSQDTDSYGYTF

j_gene: TRBJ2-1
abundance: -
d_gene: -
v_gene: TRBV7-2
CDR3nt: TGTGCCAGCAGCTTTTATAGCGGCGGACACAATGAGCAGTTCTTC
CDR3aa: CASSFYSGGHNEQFF

j_gene: TRBJ2-2
abundance: -
d_gene: TRBD1
v_gene: TRBV11-3
CDR3nt: TGTGCCAGCAGCACCTGGACAGGGGGTGACACCGGGGAGCTGTTTTTT
CDR3aa: CASSTWTGGDTGELFF

j_gene: TRBJ2-5
abundance: few
d_gene: TRBD1
v_gene: TRBV29-1
CDR3nt: TGCAGCGCGTCGGACAGGGTACGCGAGACCCAGTACTTC
CDR3aa: CSASDRVRETQYF

j_gene: TRBJ1-5
abundance: few
d_gene: -
v_gene: TRBV18
CDR3nt: TGTGCCAGCTCGCCGGGGACGTCAAATCAGCCCCAGCATTTT
CDR3aa: CASSPGTSNQPQHF

j_gene: TRBJ1-2
abundance: -
d_gene: -
v_gene: TRBV5-4
CDR3nt: TGTGCCAGCAGCTTGGTGGGGATGGGCTACACCTTC
CDR3aa: CASSLVGMGYTF

j_gene: TRBJ2-3
abundance: -
d_gene: -
v_gene: TRBV7-2
CDR3nt: TGTGCCAGCAGCTTGTGGCCCGGGGGACAGACGGCTTCAGATACGCAGTATTTT
CDR3aa: CASSLWPGGQTASDTQYF

j_gene: TRBJ2-3
abundance: few
d_gene: -
v_gene: TRBV7-2
CDR3nt: TGTGCCAGCAGCCCCAGAACAGATACGCAGTATTTT
CDR3aa: CASSPRTDTQYF

j_gene: TRBJ2-1
abundance: few
d_gene: TRBD2
v_gene: TRBV19
CDR3nt: TGTGCCACCAGAAGCGGTAGCGGGAGGGCGAAGGAGCAGTTCTTC
CDR3aa: CATRSGSGRAKEQFF

j_gene: TRBJ2-1
abundance: -
d_gene: -
v_gene: TRBV5-4
CDR3nt: TGTGCCAGCAGCTTGGACGCTTACAATGAGCAGTTCTTC
CDR3aa: CASSLDAYNEQFF

j_gene: TRBJ2-3
abundance: few
d_gene: TRBD2
v_gene: TRBV27
CDR3nt: TGTGCCAGCAGCTTTACCGGGACTACGACAGATACGCAGTATTTT
CDR3aa: CASSFTGTTTDTQYF

j_gene: TRBJ1-1
abundance: few
d_gene: TRBD1
v_gene: TRBV7-9
CDR3nt: TGTGCCAGCAGCTTGGGACAGATCACTGAAGCTTTCTTT
CDR3aa: CASSLGQITEAFF

j_gene: TRBJ2-3
abundance: few
d_gene: -
v_gene: TRBV19
CDR3nt: TGTGCCAGTAGTATGGGGTACCCTGGCACAGATACGCAGTATTTT
CDR3aa: CASSMGYPGTDTQYF

j_gene: TRBJ2-1
abundance: -
d_gene: -
v_gene: TRBV28
CDR3nt: TGTGCCAGCAGGGTCACGGGCTTCGTCGATAATGAGCAGTTCTTC
CDR3aa: CASRVTGFVDNEQFF

j_gene: TRBJ2-3
abundance: -
d_gene: -
v_gene: TRBV5-1
CDR3nt: TGCGCCAGCAGTCTCAGCACAGATACGCAGTATTTT
CDR3aa: CASSLSTDTQYF

j_gene: TRBJ2-1
abundance: few
d_gene: TRBD2
v_gene: TRBV5-1
CDR3nt: TGCGCCAGCAGCTTGTCGAGGACTAGCGGCGATATCTCCTACAATGAGCAGTTCTTC
CDR3aa: CASSLSRTSGDISYNEQFF

j_gene: TRBJ2-2
abundance: -
d_gene: -
v_gene: TRBV2
CDR3nt: TGTGCCAGCAGATATACTGGGACGGCAGGCGGGGAGCTGTTTTTT
CDR3aa: CASRYTGTAGGELFF

j_gene: TRBJ1-2
abundance: few
d_gene: -
v_gene: TRBV30
CDR3nt: TGTGCCTGGGGAAATTGGGGGGGCCCTGGCTACACCTTC
CDR3aa: CAWGNWGGPGYTF

j_gene: TRBJ2-1
abundance: -
d_gene: -
v_gene: TRBV7-2
CDR3nt: TGTGCCAGCAGCTTAGGTACCGTGCTGGGGCTAGCGCCACACAATGAGCAGTTCTTC
CDR3aa: CASSLGTVLGLAPHNEQFF

j_gene: TRBJ2-1
abundance: few
d_gene: -
v_gene: TRBV29-1
CDR3nt: TGCAGCGTGCAGGGTTTCGCCCGCTCCTACAATGAGCAGTTCTTC
CDR3aa: CSVQGFARSYNEQFF

j_gene: TRBJ1-2
abundance: few
d_gene: TRBD1
v_gene: TRBV2
CDR3nt: TGTGCCAGCAGTGTTTGGACAGGGACCTCTGGCTACACCTTC
CDR3aa: CASSVWTGTSGYTF

j_gene: TRBJ2-6
abundance: few
d_gene: -
v_gene: TRBV7-2
CDR3nt: TGTGCCAGCAGCCCAGTCCCCGTAGCTGGGGCCAACGTCCTGACTTTC
CDR3aa: CASSPVPVAGANVLTF

j_gene: TRBJ2-6
abundance: -
d_gene: -
v_gene: TRBV4-2
CDR3nt: TGTGCCAGCAGCCAATCTTTGGGGAGGACCGGGGCCAACGTCCTGACTTTC
CDR3aa: CASSQSLGRTGANVLTF

j_gene: TRBJ2-2
abundance: few
d_gene: -
v_gene: TRBV30
CDR3nt: TGTGCCTGGAGTGTCGTCAGGACCGGGGAGCTGTTTTTT
CDR3aa: CAWSVVRTGELFF

j_gene: TRBJ1-5
abundance: many
d_gene: TRBD1
v_gene: TRBV30
CDR3nt: TGTGCCTGGGGCCGGGACAGGGATCAGCCCCAGCATTTT
CDR3aa: CAWGRDRDQPQHF

j_gene: TRBJ1-6
abundance: once
d_gene: -
v_gene: TRBV15
CDR3nt: TGTGCCACCAGCAGAGAGGAGTTGAGCTCCTATAATTCACCCCTCCACTTT
CDR3aa: CATSREELSSYNSPLHF

j_gene: TRBJ2-2
abundance: few
d_gene: -
v_gene: TRBV28
CDR3nt: TGTGCCAGCAGTTTGACCATAGCGAACACCGGGGAGCTGTTTTTT
CDR3aa: CASSLTIANTGELFF

j_gene: TRBJ2-1
abundance: few
d_gene: TRBD2
v_gene: TRBV7-2
CDR3nt: TGTGCCAGCAGCTTAATACTAGCGGGAGTTGCCTACAATGAGCAGTTCTTC
CDR3aa: CASSLILAGVAYNEQFF

j_gene: TRBJ2-5
abundance: few
d_gene: -
v_gene: TRBV7-9
CDR3nt: TGTGCCAGCAGCAAATCAAGGGAGACCCAGTACTTC
CDR3aa: CASSKSRETQYF

j_gene: TRBJ2-3
abundance: few
d_gene: -
v_gene: TRBV7-2
CDR3nt: TGTGCCAGCAGCTTAAAATGGGGAGATACGCAGTATTTT
CDR3aa: CASSLKWGDTQYF

j_gene: TRBJ2-1
abundance: -
d_gene: TRBD2
v_gene: TRBV29-1
CDR3nt: TGCAGCGCGGGAGCGGGAGGGGGAAATGAGCAGTTCTTC
CDR3aa: CSAGAGGGNEQFF

j_gene: TRBJ2-1
abundance: -
d_gene: -
v_gene: TRBV30
CDR3nt: TGTGCCTGGAGTGTACGGTTGGACAATGAGCAGTTCTTC
CDR3aa: CAWSVRLDNEQFF

j_gene: TRBJ2-3
abundance: -
d_gene: -
v_gene: TRBV7-9
CDR3nt: TGTGCCAGCAGCTTAGCGTCAGGGGTGAGAGATACGCAGTATTTT
CDR3aa: CASSLASGVRDTQYF

j_gene: TRBJ2-3
abundance: -
d_gene: -
v_gene: TRBV29-1
CDR3nt: TGCAGCGTTGAAAACAGTCCCGATACAGATACGCAGTATTTT
CDR3aa: CSVENSPDTDTQYF

j_gene: TRBJ1-6
abundance: -
d_gene: TRBD1
v_gene: TRBV4-3
CDR3nt: TGCGCCAGCAGCCAGGAGGGACAGTTGAATTCACCCCTCCACTTT
CDR3aa: CASSQEGQLNSPLHF

j_gene: TRBJ2-3
abundance: -
d_gene: -
v_gene: TRBV6-5
CDR3nt: TGTGCCAGCAGTTACACCGGGACGAAGAGCGCAGATACGCAGTATTTT
CDR3aa: CASSYTGTKSADTQYF

j_gene: TRBJ2-4
abundance: few
d_gene: -
v_gene: TRBV21-1
CDR3nt: TGTGCCAGCAGCAAAGTAGCACTAGCGGGACATGCCAAAAACATTCAGTACTTC
CDR3aa: CASSKVALAGHAKNIQYF

j_gene: TRBJ1-2
abundance: few
d_gene: -
v_gene: TRBV27
CDR3nt: TGTGCCAGCAGTCTTGTGGCAGGGTACAACTATGGCTACACCTTC
CDR3aa: CASSLVAGYNYGYTF